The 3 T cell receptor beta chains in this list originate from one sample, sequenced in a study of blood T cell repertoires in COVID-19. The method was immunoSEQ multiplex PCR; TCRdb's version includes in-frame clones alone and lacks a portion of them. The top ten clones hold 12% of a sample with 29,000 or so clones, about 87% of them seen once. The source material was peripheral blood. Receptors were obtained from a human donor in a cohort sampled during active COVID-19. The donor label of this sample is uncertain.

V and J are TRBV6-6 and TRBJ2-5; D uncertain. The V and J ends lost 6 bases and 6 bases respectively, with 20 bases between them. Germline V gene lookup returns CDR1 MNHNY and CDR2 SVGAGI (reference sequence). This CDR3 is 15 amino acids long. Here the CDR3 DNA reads TGTGCCAGCAGCACCGGATGGGCCTCCCCCCAGACCCAGTACTTC. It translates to CASSTGWASPQTQYF.

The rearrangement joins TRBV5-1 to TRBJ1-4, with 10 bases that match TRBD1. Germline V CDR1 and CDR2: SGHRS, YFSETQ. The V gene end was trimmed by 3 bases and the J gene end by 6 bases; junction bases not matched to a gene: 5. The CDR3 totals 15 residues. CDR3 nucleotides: TGCGCCAGCAGCTCAACCGGGACAGGGGATGAAAAACTGTTTTTT. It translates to CASSSTGTGDEKLFF. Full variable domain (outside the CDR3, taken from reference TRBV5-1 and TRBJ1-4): KAGVTQTPRYLIKTRGQQVTLSCSPISGHRSVSWYQQTPGQGLQFLFEYFSETQRNKGNFPGRFSGRQFSNSRSEMNVSTLELGDSALYLCASSSTGTGDEKLFFGSGTQLSVL.

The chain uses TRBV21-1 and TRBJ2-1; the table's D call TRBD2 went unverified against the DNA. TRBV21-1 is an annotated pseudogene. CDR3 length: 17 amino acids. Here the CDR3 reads CASSKIAEESRYNEQFF. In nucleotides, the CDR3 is TGTGCCAGCAGCAAAATAGCAGAGGAGAGCCGCTACAATGAGCAGTTCTTC.